Included here is one T cell receptor beta chain sequence, with context. The target antigen is unknown. The CDR3 is 15 amino acids. The V gene's germline CDR1 is LGHNA and CDR2 YNFKEQ. Trimming removed 1 base from V and 7 bases from J; junction bases left unmatched: 7. This sample is part of a study of graft-versus-host responses after intestinal transplantation. Across the study: Among the recipients, transplants were multivisceral, liver-intestinal, or isolated intestinal. Every transplant recipient was induced with anti-thymocyte globulin, then maintained on tacrolimus and steroids for roughly 3 years. General study points: Early post-transplant falls in HvG clones accompanied the peak levels of circulating GvH clones. GvH clones occurred in recipient marrow; some first appeared in ileum or blood.

Measured with immunoSEQ multiplex PCR; TCRdb has only the in-frame clones, and not every one. The sample comprises around 50,000 clones, around 90% of which are singletons, and around 1.5% rests with the top ten. The clonotype was recovered from a human patient who received an intestinal transplant, so some T cells may come from the graft donor. The rearrangement joins TRBV4-2 to TRBJ2-1; 7 bases match TRBD1. The input for sequencing was PBMCs, taken 26 days after transplant. CDR3 sequence: CASSQVKGAGNEQFF. The CDR3 DNA reads TGTGCCAGCAGCCAAGTCAAGGGGGCAGGGAATGAGCAGTTCTTC.